This T cell receptor (beta chain) was sequenced for a study of PD-L1 blockade in urothelial cancer. Repertoires were generated with immunoSEQ multiplex PCR, while TCRdb's copy carries only in-frame clones and drops some. The sample has roughly 32,000 clones, roughly 82% seen once; the top ten hold around 30%. CDR3 length: 17 residues. Germline V CDR1 and CDR2: SEHNR, FQNEAQ (reference sequence). Trimming took 2 bases from V and 0 from J; bases not matched to a gene: 8. The clonotype was recovered from a man aged 55 to 70 with urothelial cancer. Sequenced here: PBMCs, sampled around atezolizumab (anti-PD-L1) treatment. The chain carries TRBV7-9 and TRBJ2-5; 8 bases are shared with TRBD2. The CDR3 protein is CASSLSPSGPYQETQYF. DNA of the CDR3: TGTGCCAGCAGCTTAAGTCCTAGCGGGCCTTACCAAGAGACCCAGTACTTC.